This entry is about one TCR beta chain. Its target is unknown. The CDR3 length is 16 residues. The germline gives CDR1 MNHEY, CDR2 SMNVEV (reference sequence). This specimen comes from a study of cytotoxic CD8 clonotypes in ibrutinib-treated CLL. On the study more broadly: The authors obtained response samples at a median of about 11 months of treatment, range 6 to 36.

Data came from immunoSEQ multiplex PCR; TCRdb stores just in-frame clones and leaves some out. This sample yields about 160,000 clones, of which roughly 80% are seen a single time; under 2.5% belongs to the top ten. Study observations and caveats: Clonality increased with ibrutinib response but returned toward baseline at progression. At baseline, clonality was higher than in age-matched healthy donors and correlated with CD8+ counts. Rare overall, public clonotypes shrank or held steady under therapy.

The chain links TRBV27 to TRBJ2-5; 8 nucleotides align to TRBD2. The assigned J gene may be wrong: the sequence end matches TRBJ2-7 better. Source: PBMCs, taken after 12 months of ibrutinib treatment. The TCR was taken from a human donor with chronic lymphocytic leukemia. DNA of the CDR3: TGTGCCAGCAGTCGTGGGGGCGGGGGGCTATTAAACGAGCAGTACTTC. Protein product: CASSRGGGGLLNEQYF.